This T cell receptor beta chain was identified during a study of blood T cell repertoires in COVID-19. Study at large: Samples came from the United States, Italy and Spain, spanning acute and convalescent COVID-19. Sample material is recorded as cDNA or gDNA derived from T cells, B-cell-depleted T cells, or PBMCs.

V lost 3 bases to trimming and J lost 0 bases; unmatched junction nucleotides: 7. The length of the CDR3 is 17 residues. Germline V CDR1 and CDR2: MNHEY, SMNVEV (reference sequence). Original methodology: The assay estimated nucleated cells by amplifying reference gene primers. Assay used: immunoSEQ multiplex PCR; TCRdb lists only in-frame clones, some missing. V, J and clone size reflect that table, while D and trimming were determined from the DNA. The sample yields almost 80,000 clones, around 90% seen once. This chain uses TRBV27 with TRBJ1-4; 7 positions agree with TRBD1. The clonotype was recovered from a woman of 80 years or more with acute or convalescent COVID-19. Sequenced sample: peripheral blood. The CDR3 sequence: CASSLGQGGATNEKLFF. The CDR3 nucleotides read TGTGCCAGCAGTTTGGGGCAGGGGGGCGCAACTAATGAAAAACTGTTTTTT.